The 8 T cell receptor beta chains listed next were all sequenced from one sample in a study of technical replicates of blood from a handful of donors. Method: immunoSEQ multiplex PCR; TCRdb's copy keeps in-frame clones and lacks some. The sample holds some 79,000 clones, 75% to 95% seen once. Material for sequencing was T cells isolated from PBMCs. These receptors all stem from a human donor in good health. Some clones in this sample may be carry-over from other donors' samples.

The CDR3 here is CASGLNRGYSYEQYF. In DNA form, the CDR3 reads TGTGCTAGTGGTTTGAACCGGGGTTACTCCTACGAGCAGTACTTC. The chain combines TRBV12-5 with TRBJ2-7; possible D gene TRBD2, 5 bases. The germline CDR1 and CDR2 sequences are LGHNT and FRNRAP. This CDR3 contains 15 residues. Trimming took off 2 bases at V and 0 bases at J, with 11 bases between the two ends.

The chain has TRBV19 and TRBJ2-7, with a possible D match to TRBD1 (6 bases). Per germline, CDR1 LNHDA and CDR2 SQIVND (reference sequence). The CDR3 extends over 14 amino acids. Trimming cost V 1 base and J 3 bases, with 10 bases left between them. The CDR3 coding sequence is TGTGCCAGTAGTATAGGAACAGGGCTCTACGAGCAGTACTTC. Protein product: CASSIGTGLYEQYF.

This chain links TRBV6-5 with TRBJ1-2; TRBD1 might be the D (5 bases). Between the trimmed V and J ends, which lost 0 bases and 6 bases, there was a span of 11 bases. CDR1 is MNHEY and CDR2 is SVGAGI in the germline V gene. The CDR3 runs to 14 residues. In DNA form, the CDR3 reads TGTGCCAGCAGTTACTCAGGGGAAGGGGATGGCTACACCTTC. Its protein is CASSYSGEGDGYTF.

V usage is TRBV4-3 and J usage is TRBJ2-2; 10 nucleotides match TRBD2. This CDR3 spans 18 amino acids. The V gene's germline CDR1 is LGHNA and CDR2 YSLEER. Trimming at V came to 0 bases and at J to 3 bases, leaving 7 bases not matched to a gene. CDR3 nucleotide sequence: TGCGCCAGCAGCCAAGATTGGGCTAGCGGGAGTGACACCGGGGAGCTGTTTTTT. Translation: CASSQDWASGSDTGELFF.

In its sample, this clone was seen once. The V and J genes are TRBV5-4 and TRBJ2-3, with 14 bases matching TRBD2. CDR3 length equals 17 residues. Losses at the gene ends were 4 bases for V and 5 bases for J; bases not matched to a gene: 9. Per the germline V gene, CDR1 is SGHNT and CDR2 is YYREEE (reference sequence). CDR3 amino acids: CASSPGGGTSGRDTQYF. The CDR3 DNA sequence: TGTGCCAGCAGCCCCGGGGGCGGGACTAGCGGGAGAGATACGCAGTATTTT.

The rearrangement uses TRBV19 and TRBJ1-5; tentatively, D is TRBD1 (6 bases). Deletions cut 5 bases from V and 4 bases from J, with 12 bases between. CDR3 size: 14 residues. Germline V gene data show CDR1 as LNHDA and CDR2 as SQIVND (reference sequence). As DNA, the CDR3 is TGTGCCAGTAGTTCCACAGGGACAAATCAGCCCCAGCATTTT. Its protein product is CASSSTGTNQPQHF.

The V and J genes are TRBV10-3 and TRBJ2-5, with D tentatively TRBD1 (6 bases). V lost 7 bases and J 2 bases, leaving 17 bases between the germline ends. Germline loops: CDR1 ENHRY, CDR2 SYGVKD. This CDR3 region has 15 residues. The CDR3 loop reads CAIKRTEGSQETQYF. In nucleotides, the CDR3 is TGTGCCATCAAGAGGACAGAGGGCAGTCAAGAGACCCAGTACTTC.

The chain recombines TRBV27 with TRBJ2-5; 7 bases are shared with TRBD1. CDR1 and CDR2 from the germline V gene are MNHEY and SMNVEV (reference sequence). The V segment lost 6 bases and the J segment 5 bases; nucleotides outside the gene matches: 9. The CDR3 spans 14 residues. The CDR3 DNA sequence: TGTGCCAGCAGACAAATCGACAGGGTTGAGACCCAGTACTTC. Amino acid sequence: CASRQIDRVETQYF.